The subject of this entry is one T cell receptor (beta chain). Its antigen is still unknown. 13 Jbeta primers and 60 Vbeta primers were used for the PCR. As handled by the study authors: Unique TCR beta chains numbered around 80 million in a later analysis, with roughly 10 million shared. The protocol was immunoSEQ multiplex PCR, while the TCRdb copy is restricted to in-frame clones and leaves out a portion. Clone size and the V and J calls come from that table; the DNA yielded D and trimming. The sample lists around 90,000 clones; approximately 69% were seen once. Germline V gives CDR1 MNHEY, CDR2 SVGAGI. The germline V and J ends were trimmed by 8 bases and 4 bases, with 10 bases remaining between them. The CDR3 length is 12 residues. The sample comes from a study of cytomegalovirus exposure and HLA in healthy donors. Study-level points and caveats: The majority of TCR sequences were rare, yet some public TCRs appeared in many donors. An analysis was carried out later, and it reportedly showed fewer N-insertions in an Asian-associated ancestry cluster than the approximately 700-donor mean.

The source of this sequence is a woman aged 50 to 60 in good health and CMV-seropositive. J is TRBJ2-3 and V is TRBV6-5, with D perhaps TRBD2 (6 bases). The sample consisted of PBMCs. CDR3 nucleotides: TGTGCCAGCGAGTGCGGGGCAGATACGCAGTATTTT. Its translation: CASECGADTQYF.